This entry is about one T cell receptor beta chain. Its matching antigen is unknown. This sample stems from a study of vaccination effects on CD4 cells after COVID-19. V was cut by 11 bases and J by 5 bases, with 21 bases left in between. Germline CDR1 and CDR2: SEHNR and FQNEAQ (reference sequence). The CDR3 is made up of 14 amino acids. Before sequencing, viral peptide pools were used by the ViraFEST assay to expand antigen-specific CD4+ T cells. Subsequent to 10 days of culture, CD4+ T cells were isolated. Vaccine recipients, nucleocapsid antibody negative, had no prior SARS-CoV-2 infection. Every well housed around 2.1 million PBMC, which grew in culture alongside about 11 IU/ml IL-2 and about 10 ug/ml peptides. Sequenced by immunoSEQ multiplex PCR; TCRdb stores in-frame clones only, minus some. The sample records about 54,000 clones, around 67% being singletons.

The chain links TRBV7-9 to TRBJ2-5; maybe TRBD1 (6 bases). The origin of this receptor is a human donor who received a COVID-19 vaccine. Material: CD4+ T cells from PBMCs cultured with SARS-CoV-2 spike peptides, obtained before COVID-19 vaccination. The CDR3 sequence is CAGLHPGAGETQYF. DNA of the CDR3: TGTGCCGGCCTTCACCCAGGGGCTGGGGAGACCCAGTACTTC.